A selection of T cell receptor beta chains follows, all from one sample in a study of T cell responses to AZD1222 COVID-19 vaccine. Sequencing was performed with immunoSEQ multiplex PCR; in TCRdb, only in-frame clones are kept and a portion is missing. This sample carries 150,000 to 200,000 clones, approximately 90% of them seen once, and the ten largest clones take roughly 4.3%. Sequencing used peripheral blood, obtained 28 days after the second dose of the MenACWY control vaccine. The receptors were sampled from an adult who received the MenACWY meningococcal vaccine as a control. Both conserved end residues are part of each CDR3. The order of the fields is V gene, D gene, clone size, J gene, CDR3 protein. D genes are given only for firm matches. The listing skips clone size in some rows; elsewhere it reads once, few, many or a size class.

V gene: TRBV11-3; D gene: -; clone size: -; J gene: TRBJ2-2; CDR3 protein: CASSLDPRATGELFF
V gene: TRBV19; D gene: -; clone size: -; J gene: TRBJ2-7; CDR3 protein: CASSMWGDNEQYF
V gene: TRBV6-2/TRBV6-3; D gene: -; clone size: -; J gene: TRBJ2-3; CDR3 protein: CASSYSKAPAIFTTDTQYF
V gene: TRBV27; D gene: TRBD1; clone size: -; J gene: TRBJ1-5; CDR3 protein: CASSFRGDQPQHF
V gene: TRBV29-1; D gene: TRBD1; clone size: once; J gene: TRBJ2-3; CDR3 protein: CSVLRILRTTRGQSDTQYF
V gene: TRBV19; D gene: TRBD1; clone size: -; J gene: TRBJ1-4; CDR3 protein: CASKEGAVNEKLFF
V gene: TRBV29-1; D gene: -; clone size: -; J gene: TRBJ2-3; CDR3 protein: CSVVVQGLGGAQYF
V gene: TRBV7-9; D gene: -; clone size: -; J gene: TRBJ1-4; CDR3 protein: CASSFGGSNEKLFF
V gene: TRBV5-5; D gene: TRBD1; clone size: -; J gene: TRBJ1-5; CDR3 protein: CASSWTTGGRYQPQHF
V gene: TRBV27; D gene: TRBD1; clone size: once; J gene: TRBJ1-1; CDR3 protein: CASLHSTGGNTEAFF
V gene: TRBV6-5; D gene: TRBD1; clone size: -; J gene: TRBJ2-7; CDR3 protein: CASSFDRGAYEQYF
V gene: TRBV30; D gene: -; clone size: -; J gene: TRBJ2-1; CDR3 protein: CAWTLDSAYNEQFF
V gene: TRBV24-1; D gene: -; clone size: -; J gene: TRBJ1-1; CDR3 protein: CATSDVRGTEAFF
V gene: TRBV19; D gene: -; clone size: -; J gene: TRBJ2-1; CDR3 protein: CATGREINEQFF
V gene: TRBV7-2; D gene: -; clone size: -; J gene: TRBJ1-3; CDR3 protein: CASSSGNTIYF
V gene: TRBV27; D gene: -; clone size: -; J gene: TRBJ2-7; CDR3 protein: CASRPTVPYEQYF
V gene: TRBV7-3; D gene: TRBD1; clone size: -; J gene: TRBJ2-7; CDR3 protein: CASSSLGQGYEQYF
V gene: TRBV28; D gene: TRBD1; clone size: -; J gene: TRBJ2-3; CDR3 protein: CASSDGQGADTQYF
V gene: TRBV4-3; D gene: -; clone size: -; J gene: TRBJ2-7; CDR3 protein: CASSTITGVYEQYF
V gene: TRBV3-1/TRBV3-2; D gene: -; clone size: -; J gene: TRBJ2-1; CDR3 protein: CASSQEGQSHNEQFF
V gene: TRBV4-2; D gene: TRBD2; clone size: -; J gene: TRBJ2-7; CDR3 protein: CASSQVTSGRKQYF
V gene: TRBV15; D gene: TRBD2; clone size: -; J gene: TRBJ2-5; CDR3 protein: CATSDPRGGGETQYF
V gene: TRBV29-1; D gene: TRBD2; clone size: -; J gene: TRBJ2-5; CDR3 protein: CSVTLTSAETQYF
V gene: TRBV6-2/TRBV6-3; D gene: -; clone size: once; J gene: TRBJ1-5; CDR3 protein: CASTPRYERRGQPQHF
V gene: TRBV7-2; D gene: -; clone size: -; J gene: TRBJ2-7; CDR3 protein: CASSMLDLRLGEQYF
V gene: TRBV7-9; D gene: -; clone size: once; J gene: TRBJ1-1; CDR3 protein: CASTVEGWDTEAFF
V gene: TRBV30; D gene: TRBD2; clone size: -; J gene: TRBJ2-7; CDR3 protein: CACLADTSYEQYF
V gene: TRBV7-3; D gene: TRBD1; clone size: -; J gene: TRBJ1-1; CDR3 protein: CASSLTGRGATEAFF
V gene: TRBV6-5; D gene: -; clone size: once; J gene: TRBJ1-5; CDR3 protein: CASSYTGRSNQPQHF
V gene: TRBV3-1/TRBV3-2; D gene: TRBD2; clone size: -; J gene: TRBJ2-7; CDR3 protein: CASSHRRTSEYEQYF
V gene: TRBV27; D gene: TRBD2; clone size: -; J gene: TRBJ2-1; CDR3 protein: CASSQTSGNYNEQFF
V gene: TRBV11-1; D gene: -; clone size: -; J gene: TRBJ2-1; CDR3 protein: CASSLLVQNNEQFF
V gene: TRBV15; D gene: TRBD2; clone size: -; J gene: TRBJ2-7; CDR3 protein: CATSSETSASYEQYF
V gene: TRBV5-1; D gene: -; clone size: -; J gene: TRBJ2-7; CDR3 protein: CASSLGRAYEQYF
V gene: TRBV9; D gene: TRBD2; clone size: -; J gene: TRBJ2-2; CDR3 protein: CASSVGLGSTGELFF
V gene: TRBV2; D gene: -; clone size: -; J gene: TRBJ1-1; CDR3 protein: CALGGFEAFF
V gene: TRBV7-2; D gene: TRBD1; clone size: -; J gene: TRBJ2-1; CDR3 protein: CLSRDRLYNEQFF
V gene: TRBV18; D gene: -; clone size: few; J gene: TRBJ1-1; CDR3 protein: CASSQKDRGTEAFF
V gene: TRBV27; D gene: TRBD1; clone size: -; J gene: TRBJ2-1; CDR3 protein: CASSTGDRDIRTYNEQFF
V gene: TRBV19; D gene: TRBD1; clone size: -; J gene: TRBJ2-5; CDR3 protein: CASSNRGFGETQYF
V gene: TRBV19; D gene: TRBD1; clone size: -; J gene: TRBJ1-5; CDR3 protein: CASSAQGGNQPQHF
V gene: TRBV3-1/TRBV3-2; D gene: -; clone size: -; J gene: TRBJ1-1; CDR3 protein: CASSQNRFEAFF